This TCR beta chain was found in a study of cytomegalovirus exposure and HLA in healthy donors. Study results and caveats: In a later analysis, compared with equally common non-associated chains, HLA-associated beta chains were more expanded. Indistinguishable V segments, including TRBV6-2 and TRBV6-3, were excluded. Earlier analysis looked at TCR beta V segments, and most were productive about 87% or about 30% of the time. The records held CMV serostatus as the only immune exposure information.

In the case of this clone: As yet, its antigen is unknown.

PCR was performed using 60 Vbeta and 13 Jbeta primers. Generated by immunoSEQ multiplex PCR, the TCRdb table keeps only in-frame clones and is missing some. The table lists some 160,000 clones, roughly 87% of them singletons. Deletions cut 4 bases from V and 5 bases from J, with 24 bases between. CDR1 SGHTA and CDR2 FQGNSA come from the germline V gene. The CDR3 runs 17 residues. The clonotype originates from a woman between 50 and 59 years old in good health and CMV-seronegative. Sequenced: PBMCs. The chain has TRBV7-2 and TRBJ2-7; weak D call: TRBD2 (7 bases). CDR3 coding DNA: TGTGCCAGCAGCTCTAGGGGGGGGGCGATAATGCACCACGAGCAGTACTTC. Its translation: CASSSRGGAIMHHEQYF.